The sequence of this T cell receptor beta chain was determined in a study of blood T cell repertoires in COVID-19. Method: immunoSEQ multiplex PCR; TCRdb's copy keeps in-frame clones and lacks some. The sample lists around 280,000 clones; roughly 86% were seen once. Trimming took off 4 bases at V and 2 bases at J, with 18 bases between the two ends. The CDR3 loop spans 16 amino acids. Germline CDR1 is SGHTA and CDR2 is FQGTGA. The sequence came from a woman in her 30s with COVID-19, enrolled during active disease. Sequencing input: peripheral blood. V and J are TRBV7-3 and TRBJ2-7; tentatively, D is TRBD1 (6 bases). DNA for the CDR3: TGTGCCAGCAGCTCCGAGGGGGTAGCGCGGACCTACGAGCAGTACTTC. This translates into CASSSEGVARTYEQYF.